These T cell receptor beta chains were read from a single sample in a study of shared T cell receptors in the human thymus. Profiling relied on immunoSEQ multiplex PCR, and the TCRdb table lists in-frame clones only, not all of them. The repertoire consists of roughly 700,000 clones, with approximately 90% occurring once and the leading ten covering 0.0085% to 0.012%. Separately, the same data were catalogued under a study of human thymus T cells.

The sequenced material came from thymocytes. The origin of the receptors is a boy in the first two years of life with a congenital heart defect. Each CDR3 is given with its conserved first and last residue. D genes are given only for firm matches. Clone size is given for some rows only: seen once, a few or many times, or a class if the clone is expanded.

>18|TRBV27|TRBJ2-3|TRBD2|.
CASSSGLAGPPSTDTQYF
TGTGCCAGCAGTTCGGGACTAGCGGGCCCGCCAAGCACAGATACGCAGTATTTT
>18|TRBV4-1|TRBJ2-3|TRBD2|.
CASSQDRDTGGGTDTQYF
TGCGCCAGCAGCCAAGATAGGGACACGGGAGGGGGCACAGATACGCAGTATTTT
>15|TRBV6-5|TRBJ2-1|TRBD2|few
CASSYRGSSYNEQFF
TGTGCCAGCAGTTACCGCGGGAGCTCCTACAATGAGCAGTTCTTC
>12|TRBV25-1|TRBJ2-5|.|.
CASSDVGLKQYF
TGTGCCAGCAGTGACGTCGGGTTAAAGCAGTACTTC
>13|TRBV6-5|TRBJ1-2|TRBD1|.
CASPPGQVNGYTF
TGTGCCAGCCCCCCGGGACAGGTCAATGGCTACACCTTC
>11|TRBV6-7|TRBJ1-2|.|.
CASSPNYGYTF
TGTGCCAGCAGTCCAAACTATGGCTACACCTTC
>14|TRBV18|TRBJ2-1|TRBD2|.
CASSPGLAHNEQFF
TGTGCCAGCTCACCTGGACTAGCGCACAATGAGCAGTTCTTC
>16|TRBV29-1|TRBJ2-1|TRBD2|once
CSVGWRLAAPYNEQFF
TGCAGCGTTGGATGGAGACTAGCGGCGCCTTACAATGAGCAGTTCTTC
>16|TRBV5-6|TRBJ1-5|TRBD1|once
CASSLGTGDSGQPQHF
TGTGCCAGCAGCTTGGGGACAGGGGATAGTGGTCAGCCCCAGCATTTT
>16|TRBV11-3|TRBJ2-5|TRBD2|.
CASSTRLAGVQETQYF
TGTGCCAGCAGCACCCGACTAGCGGGAGTTCAAGAGACCCAGTACTTC
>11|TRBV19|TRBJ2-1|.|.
CASSMEGRQFF
TGTGCCAGTAGTATGGAAGGGAGGCAGTTCTTC
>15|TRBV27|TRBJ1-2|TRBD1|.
CASSPLTGILYGYTF
TGTGCCAGCAGTCCACTGACAGGGATACTATATGGCTACACCTTC
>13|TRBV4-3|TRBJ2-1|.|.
CASSQRPPGAQFF
TGCGCCAGCAGCCAAAGACCTCCAGGGGCACAGTTCTTC
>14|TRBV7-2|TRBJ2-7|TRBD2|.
CASSLALGTSGTYF
TGTGCCAGCAGCTTAGCGCTAGGGACTAGCGGGACTTACTTC
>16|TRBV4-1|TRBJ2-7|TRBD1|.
CASSQPGQGKSYEQYF
TGCGCCAGCAGCCAACCGGGACAGGGAAAATCCTACGAGCAGTACTTC
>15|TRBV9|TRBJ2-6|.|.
CASSVEGPGANVLTF
TGTGCCAGCAGCGTAGAGGGGCCTGGGGCCAACGTCCTGACTTTC
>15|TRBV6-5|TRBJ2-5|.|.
CASSYRGLGGETQYF
TGTGCCAGCAGTTACCGGGGGTTGGGTGGAGAGACCCAGTACTTC
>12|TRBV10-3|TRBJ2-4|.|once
CAIKDSKNIQYF
TGTGCCATCAAGGACAGCAAAAACATTCAGTACTTC
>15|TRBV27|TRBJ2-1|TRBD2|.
CASRLAGVRYNEQFF
TGTGCCAGCAGACTAGCGGGAGTCAGGTACAATGAGCAGTTCTTC
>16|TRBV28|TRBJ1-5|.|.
CASNFSSTASNQPQHF
TGTGCCAGCAATTTCTCGAGCACAGCTAGCAATCAGCCCCAGCATTTT
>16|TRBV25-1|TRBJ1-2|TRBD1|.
CASSEFLQGARGGYTF
TGTGCCAGCAGTGAATTTTTGCAGGGGGCAAGGGGGGGCTACACCTTC
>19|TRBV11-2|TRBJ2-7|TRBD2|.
CASSQRSGSGRVRGWGQYF
TGTGCCAGCAGCCAAAGGTCGGGCAGCGGGAGGGTTCGAGGGTGGGGGCAGTACTTC
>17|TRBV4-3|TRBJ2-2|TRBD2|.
CASSQYRLAGWPGELFF
TGCGCCAGCAGCCAATACCGACTAGCGGGATGGCCCGGGGAGCTGTTTTTT
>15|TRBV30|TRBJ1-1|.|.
CAWSYGGRGRTEAFF
TGTGCCTGGAGTTATGGGGGCCGAGGTCGCACTGAAGCTTTCTTT
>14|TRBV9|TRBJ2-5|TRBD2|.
CASSGGTTQETQYF
TGTGCCAGCAGCGGAGGGACTACCCAGGAGACCCAGTACTTC
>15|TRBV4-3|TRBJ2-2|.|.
CASSQAGSDTGELFF
TGCGCCAGCAGCCAAGCAGGTTCCGACACCGGGGAGCTGTTTTTT
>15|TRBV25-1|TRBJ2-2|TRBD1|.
CATRTGEANTGELFF
TGTGCCACCCGGACAGGGGAGGCGAACACCGGGGAGCTGTTTTTT
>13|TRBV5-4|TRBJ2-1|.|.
CASKGTALGEQFF
TGTGCCAGCAAAGGGACTGCCCTCGGGGAGCAGTTCTTC
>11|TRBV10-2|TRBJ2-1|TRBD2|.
CASRTSDEQFF
TGCGCCAGCAGGACTAGCGATGAGCAGTTCTTC
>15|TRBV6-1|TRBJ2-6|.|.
CASSPSGAGANVLTF
TGTGCCAGCAGTCCTTCAGGGGCCGGGGCCAACGTCCTGACTTTC
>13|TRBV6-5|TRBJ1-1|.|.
CASSYWGRTEAFF
TGTGCCAGCAGTTACTGGGGGCGGACTGAAGCTTTCTTT
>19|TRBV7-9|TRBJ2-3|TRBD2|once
CASSLAGSGRAGVTDTQYF
TGTGCCAGCAGCTTAGCGGGTAGCGGGAGGGCGGGGGTCACAGATACGCAGTATTTT
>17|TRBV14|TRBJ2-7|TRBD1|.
CASSSDRVSGSSYEQYF
TGTGCCAGCAGCTCCGACAGGGTATCAGGGTCCTCCTACGAGCAGTACTTC
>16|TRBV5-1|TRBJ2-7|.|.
CASSGPGLLSSYEQYF
TGCGCCAGCAGCGGCCCTGGACTACTAAGCTCCTACGAGCAGTACTTC